This is a list of T cell receptor beta chains from one sample in a study of T cells in Graves' hyperthyroidism and ophthalmopathy. TCRdb called the multiplex PCR reads again in MiXCR, with one record for every CDR3 protein. The sample lists hundreds of thousands of distinct CDR3 sequences, about 13% occurring once. The sequencing sample was made of blood. These receptors all come from a woman between 18 and 29 years old with Graves' hyperthyroidism. CDR3s include the opening cysteine and the closing phenylalanine or tryptophan. Each record gives: clone size, V gene, J gene, D gene, CDR3 protein, CDR3 DNA. D genes are given only for firm matches. Some rows mark clone size as missing; the rest say once, few, many or name a class of expanded clone.

clone size: many; V gene: TRBV7-2; J gene: TRBJ1-1; D gene: TRBD1; CDR3 protein: CASSFTGGVNTEAFF; CDR3 DNA: TGTGCCAGCAGCTTTACAGGGGGCGTGAACACTGAAGCTTTCTTT
clone size: many; V gene: TRBV13; J gene: TRBJ1-1; D gene: TRBD1; CDR3 protein: CASSAPSDRGRRGAFF; CDR3 DNA: TGTGCCAGCAGCGCACCCTCGGACAGGGGGCGAAGGGGAGCTTTCTTT
clone size: NA; V gene: TRBV5-8; J gene: TRBJ2-5; D gene: NA; CDR3 protein: CASSSPGALQETQYF; CDR3 DNA: TGTGCCAGCAGCAGCCCCGGGGCCCTCCAAGAGACCCAGTACTTC
clone size: many; V gene: TRBV27; J gene: TRBJ1-5; D gene: NA; CDR3 protein: CASSSREIEPQHF; CDR3 DNA: TGTGCCAGCAGTTCGAGAGAGATAGAGCCCCAGCATTTT
clone size: many; V gene: TRBV7-2; J gene: TRBJ1-5; D gene: NA; CDR3 protein: CASSQIHQPQHF; CDR3 DNA: TGTGCCAGCAGCCAGATCCATCAGCCCCAGCATTTT
clone size: few; V gene: TRBV10-3; J gene: TRBJ2-3; D gene: NA; CDR3 protein: CAISAGGQGGDTQYF; CDR3 DNA: TGTGCCATCAGTGCAGGGGGGCAGGGGGGAGATACGCAGTATTTT
clone size: many; V gene: TRBV29-1; J gene: TRBJ2-1; D gene: NA; CDR3 protein: CSVESTMYGNNEQFF; CDR3 DNA: TGCAGCGTTGAAAGCACGATGTATGGGAACAATGAGCAGTTCTTC
clone size: many; V gene: TRBV28; J gene: TRBJ1-1; D gene: NA; CDR3 protein: CASSLSAGYAEAFF; CDR3 DNA: TGTGCCAGCAGTTTATCGGCGGGATACGCTGAAGCTTTCTTT
clone size: many; V gene: TRBV10-3; J gene: TRBJ2-7; D gene: NA; CDR3 protein: CAISDPGRGSPYEQYF; CDR3 DNA: TGTGCCATCAGTGACCCAGGCAGGGGCTCCCCCTACGAGCAGTACTTC
clone size: many; V gene: TRBV6-1; J gene: TRBJ2-6; D gene: NA; CDR3 protein: CASSFARSGANVLTF; CDR3 DNA: TGTGCCAGCAGTTTTGCGCGTTCTGGGGCCAACGTCCTGACTTTC
clone size: many; V gene: TRBV12-3/TRBV12-4; J gene: TRBJ2-1; D gene: NA; CDR3 protein: CASSSLYYNEQFF; CDR3 DNA: TGTGCCAGCAGTTCCCTTTATTACAATGAGCAGTTCTTC
clone size: many; V gene: TRBV27; J gene: TRBJ1-2; D gene: NA; CDR3 protein: CASSRGRPYGYTF; CDR3 DNA: TGTGCCAGCAGCCGGGGGAGGCCCTATGGCTACACCTTC
clone size: many; V gene: TRBV15; J gene: TRBJ1-1; D gene: NA; CDR3 protein: CATSTPRGQKNTEAFF; CDR3 DNA: TGTGCCACCAGCACGCCGAGAGGACAGAAGAACACTGAAGCTTTCTTT
clone size: many; V gene: TRBV27; J gene: TRBJ1-1; D gene: NA; CDR3 protein: CASSLSGGRPTEAFF; CDR3 DNA: TGTGCCAGCAGTTTATCGGGCGGCAGGCCCACTGAAGCTTTCTTT
clone size: many; V gene: TRBV18; J gene: TRBJ1-5; D gene: TRBD1; CDR3 protein: CASSPRGQGIGPQHF; CDR3 DNA: TGTGCCAGCTCGCCCAGGGGACAGGGAATCGGCCCCCAGCATTTT
clone size: few; V gene: TRBV20-1; J gene: TRBJ2-7; D gene: NA; CDR3 protein: CSARPSVQLLEQYF; CDR3 DNA: TGCAGTGCTAGACCATCAGTACAGCTGCTCGAGCAGTACTTC
clone size: NA; V gene: TRBV6-7; J gene: TRBJ1-4; D gene: TRBD1; CDR3 protein: CASRSDRAVPSGTNEKLFF; CDR3 DNA: TGTGCCAGCAGATCGGACAGGGCTGTCCCCTCCGGCACTAATGAAAAACTGTTTTTT
clone size: many; V gene: TRBV11-2; J gene: TRBJ2-7; D gene: NA; CDR3 protein: CASRQGTSYEQYF; CDR3 DNA: TGTGCCAGCAGACAAGGGACAAGCTACGAGCAGTACTTC
clone size: many; V gene: TRBV5-1; J gene: TRBJ2-7; D gene: NA; CDR3 protein: CASSLAGGHGEQYF; CDR3 DNA: TGCGCCAGCAGCTTGGCCGGCGGGCATGGCGAGCAGTACTTC
clone size: NA; V gene: TRBV6-1; J gene: TRBJ2-7; D gene: TRBD1; CDR3 protein: CASGPTGGIYEQYF; CDR3 DNA: TGTGCCAGCGGCCCGACAGGGGGCATTTACGAGCAGTACTTC
clone size: many; V gene: TRBV5-8; J gene: TRBJ2-1; D gene: NA; CDR3 protein: CASSLDRVLGYNEQFF; CDR3 DNA: TGTGCCAGCAGCTTGGACAGGGTGTTAGGCTACAATGAGCAGTTCTTC
clone size: many; V gene: TRBV2; J gene: TRBJ1-1; D gene: TRBD1; CDR3 protein: CASYLQGVNTEAFF; CDR3 DNA: TGTGCCAGCTACTTACAGGGGGTGAACACTGAAGCTTTCTTT
clone size: few; V gene: TRBV29-1; J gene: TRBJ1-1; D gene: NA; CDR3 protein: CSVGQGITEAFF; CDR3 DNA: TGCAGCGTTGGTCAGGGGATCACTGAAGCTTTCTTT
clone size: few; V gene: TRBV7-9; J gene: TRBJ1-5; D gene: TRBD1; CDR3 protein: CASSKSGTGYSNQPQHF; CDR3 DNA: TGTGCCAGCAGCAAATCCGGGACAGGATATAGCAATCAGCCCCAGCATTTT
clone size: many; V gene: TRBV7-3; J gene: TRBJ2-2; D gene: NA; CDR3 protein: CASSIQGGELFF; CDR3 DNA: TGTGCCAGCAGCATACAGGGCGGGGAGCTGTTTTTT
clone size: many; V gene: TRBV12-3/TRBV12-4; J gene: TRBJ2-3; D gene: TRBD2; CDR3 protein: CASSLIGTSGHTQYF; CDR3 DNA: TGTGCCAGCAGTCTCATCGGGACTAGCGGTCATACGCAGTATTTT
clone size: NA; V gene: TRBV27; J gene: TRBJ2-3; D gene: TRBD1; CDR3 protein: CASSWGQGGSDTQYF; CDR3 DNA: TGTGCCAGCAGCTGGGGACAGGGAGGATCCGATACGCAGTATTTT
clone size: many; V gene: TRBV29-1; J gene: TRBJ2-4; D gene: NA; CDR3 protein: CSVAWSGVGTKNIQYF; CDR3 DNA: TGCAGCGTTGCGTGGTCCGGGGTGGGGACCAAAAACATTCAGTACTTC
clone size: NA; V gene: TRBV3-1; J gene: TRBJ2-2; D gene: TRBD1; CDR3 protein: CASSQVWGQGPANTGELFF; CDR3 DNA: TGCGCCAGCAGCCAAGTCTGGGGACAGGGACCCGCGAACACCGGGGAGCTGTTTTTT
clone size: many; V gene: TRBV12-3/TRBV12-4; J gene: TRBJ1-6; D gene: NA; CDR3 protein: CASSLSQGSSYNSPLHF; CDR3 DNA: TGTGCCAGCAGTTTGAGTCAGGGGAGCTCCTATAATTCACCCCTCCACTTT
clone size: NA; V gene: TRBV6-1; J gene: TRBJ2-3; D gene: NA; CDR3 protein: CATYSEVSDTQYF; CDR3 DNA: TGTGCCACCTACTCCGAGGTTTCAGATACGCAGTATTTT
clone size: NA; V gene: TRBV5-1; J gene: TRBJ1-1; D gene: NA; CDR3 protein: CASSNPIGDTEAFF; CDR3 DNA: TGCGCCAGCAGTAATCCAATAGGGGACACTGAAGCTTTCTTT
clone size: many; V gene: TRBV28; J gene: TRBJ1-1; D gene: NA; CDR3 protein: CASSSQGGGTEAFF; CDR3 DNA: TGTGCCAGCAGTTCACAGGGAGGGGGAACTGAAGCTTTCTTT
clone size: many; V gene: TRBV6-1; J gene: TRBJ1-2; D gene: TRBD1; CDR3 protein: CASTKTGGYGYTF; CDR3 DNA: TGTGCCAGCACCAAGACAGGGGGCTATGGCTACACCTTC
clone size: few; V gene: TRBV2; J gene: TRBJ2-3; D gene: TRBD2; CDR3 protein: CASSRRLAGVSDTQYF; CDR3 DNA: TGTGCCAGCAGTCGCCGCCTAGCGGGAGTTTCGGATACGCAGTATTTT